This is a list of T cell receptor beta chains from one sample in a study of T cell repertoires in cytomegalovirus infection. Each CDR3 protein gets one entry after TCRdb re-called the reads with MiXCR. This sample has about 450,000 distinct CDR3 sequences; under 40% occur once, and the top ten carry roughly 13%. What was sequenced was PBMCs. The receptors were sampled from a human donor in good health (CMV status not recorded). Some clones in this sample may be carry-over from other donors' samples. The CDR3 runs from the conserved cysteine through the conserved F or W. Each record gives: V gene, J gene, CDR3 protein.

TRBV5-5	TRBJ2-1	CASSPGTGLRNEQFF
TRBV7-9	TRBJ1-1	CASSLGQGDYEAFF
TRBV23-1	TRBJ2-3	CASWYQGEDTQYF
TRBV6-2/TRBV6-3	TRBJ2-1	CASSSGAREQFF
TRBV19	TRBJ2-2	CASSISLVMTGELFF
TRBV6-5	TRBJ1-1	CASSWTEMNTEAFF
TRBV7-2	TRBJ2-3	CASSNSGGRTDTQYF
TRBV7-2	TRBJ1-1	CASSPLPGVNTEAFF
TRBV11-2	TRBJ2-3	CASSLTGPDTQYF
TRBV10-2	TRBJ2-1	CASSESVEQFF
TRBV10-3	TRBJ1-1	CAISEPGRGAGTEAFF
TRBV4-1	TRBJ1-6	CASSQVDRDIPPLHF
TRBV20-1	TRBJ2-3	CSASLLAGSTDTQYF
TRBV7-6	TRBJ2-5	CASSLVTSGGQETQYF
TRBV20-1	TRBJ2-1	CSARAGETYNEQFF
TRBV4-1	TRBJ1-1	CASSLLYMTVNTEAFF
TRBV6-1	TRBJ2-5	CASSELGLGESQYF
TRBV6-2/TRBV6-3	TRBJ2-5	CASSSLIGLAVGTQYF
TRBV12-3/TRBV12-4	TRBJ1-5	CASSPRIGGINQPQHF
TRBV2	TRBJ2-2	CASSEALLYGELFF
TRBV24-1	TRBJ2-3	CATSDRPDTQYF
TRBV2	TRBJ2-3	CASRRNGGTDTQYF
TRBV11-2	TRBJ2-2	CASSLLPGQGANTGELFF
TRBV15	TRBJ1-2	CATSRPGQGLFYGYTF
TRBV12-3/TRBV12-4	TRBJ2-7	CASSPLAAGFYEQYF
TRBV27	TRBJ2-2	CAGRKRNPPNTGELFF